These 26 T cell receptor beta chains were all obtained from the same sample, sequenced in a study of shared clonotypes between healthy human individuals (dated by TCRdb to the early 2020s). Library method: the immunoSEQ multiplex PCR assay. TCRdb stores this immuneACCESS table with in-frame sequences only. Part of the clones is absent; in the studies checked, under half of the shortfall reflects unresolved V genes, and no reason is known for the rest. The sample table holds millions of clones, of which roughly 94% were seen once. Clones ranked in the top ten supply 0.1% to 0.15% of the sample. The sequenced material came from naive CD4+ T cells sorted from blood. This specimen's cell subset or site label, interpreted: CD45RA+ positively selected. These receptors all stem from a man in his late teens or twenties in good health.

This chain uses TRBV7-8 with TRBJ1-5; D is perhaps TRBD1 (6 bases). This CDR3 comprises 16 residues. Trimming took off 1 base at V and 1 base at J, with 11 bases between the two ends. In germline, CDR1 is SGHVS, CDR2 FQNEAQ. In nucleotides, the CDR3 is TGTGCCAGCAGCTTAGGGTGGACAGCCAGCAATCAGCCCCAGCATTTT. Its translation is CASSLGWTASNQPQHF.

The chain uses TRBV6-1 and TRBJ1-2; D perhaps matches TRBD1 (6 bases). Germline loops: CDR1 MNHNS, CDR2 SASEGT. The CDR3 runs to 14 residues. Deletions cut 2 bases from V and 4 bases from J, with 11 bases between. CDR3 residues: CASSEQLTGYGYTF. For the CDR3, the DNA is TGTGCCAGCAGTGAACAGTTGACAGGCTATGGCTACACCTTC.

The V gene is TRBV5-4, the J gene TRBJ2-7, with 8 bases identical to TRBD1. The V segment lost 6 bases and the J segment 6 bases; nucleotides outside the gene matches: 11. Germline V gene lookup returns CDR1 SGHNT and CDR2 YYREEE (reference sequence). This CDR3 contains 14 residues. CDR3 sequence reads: CASTSGQGVGEQYF. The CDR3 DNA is TGTGCCAGCACATCTGGACAGGGCGTTGGCGAGCAGTACTTC.

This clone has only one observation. The CDR3 here is CAISAGTGGADTQYF. The CDR3 bases are TGTGCCATCAGTGCCGGGACAGGGGGAGCAGATACGCAGTATTTT. V gene TRBV10-3 combines with J gene TRBJ2-3; 11 bases align to TRBD1. With V trimmed by 4 bases and J by 4 bases, 4 bases remained unmatched. Germline-derived CDR1 and CDR2 are ENHRY and SYGVKD. This CDR3 region has 15 residues.

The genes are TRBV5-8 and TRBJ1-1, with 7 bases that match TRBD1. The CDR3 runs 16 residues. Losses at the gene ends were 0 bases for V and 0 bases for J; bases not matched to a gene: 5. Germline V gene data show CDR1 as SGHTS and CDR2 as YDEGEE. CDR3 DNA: TGTGCCAGCAGCTTGGTAGGGGGCTGGATGAACACTGAAGCTTTCTTT. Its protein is CASSLVGGWMNTEAFF. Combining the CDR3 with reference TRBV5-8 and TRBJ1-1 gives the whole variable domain EAGVTQSPTHLIKTRGQQATLRCSPISGHTSVYWYQQALGLGLQFLLWYDEGEERNRGNFPPRFSGRQFPNYSSELNVNALELEDSALYLCASSLVGGWMNTEAFFGQGTRLTVV.

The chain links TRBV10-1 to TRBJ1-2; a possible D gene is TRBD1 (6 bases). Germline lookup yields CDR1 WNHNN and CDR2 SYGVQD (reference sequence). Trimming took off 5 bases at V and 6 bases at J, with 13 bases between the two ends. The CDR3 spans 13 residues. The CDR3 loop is CASSRDRLDGYTF. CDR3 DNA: TGCGCCAGCAGTAGAGACAGGCTGGATGGCTACACCTTC.

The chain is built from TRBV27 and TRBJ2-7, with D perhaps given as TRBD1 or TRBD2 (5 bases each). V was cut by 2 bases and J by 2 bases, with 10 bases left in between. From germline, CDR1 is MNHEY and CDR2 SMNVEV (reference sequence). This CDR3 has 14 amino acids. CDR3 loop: CASSLAGTPYEQYF. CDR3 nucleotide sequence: TGTGCCAGCAGTTTAGCCGGGACGCCCTACGAGCAGTACTTC.

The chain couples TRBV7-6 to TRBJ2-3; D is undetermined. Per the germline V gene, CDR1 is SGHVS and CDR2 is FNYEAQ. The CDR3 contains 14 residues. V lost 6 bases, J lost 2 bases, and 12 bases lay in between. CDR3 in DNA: TGTGCCAGCAGTAAAATGGAACTCACAGATACGCAGTATTTT. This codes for CASSKMELTDTQYF.

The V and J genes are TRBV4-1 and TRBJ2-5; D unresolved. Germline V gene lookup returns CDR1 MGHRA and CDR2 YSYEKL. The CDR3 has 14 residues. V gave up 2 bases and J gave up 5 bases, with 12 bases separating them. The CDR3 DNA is TGCGCCAGCAGCCAAAGTCCCGGCGCGGAGACCCAGTACTTC. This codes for CASSQSPGAETQYF.

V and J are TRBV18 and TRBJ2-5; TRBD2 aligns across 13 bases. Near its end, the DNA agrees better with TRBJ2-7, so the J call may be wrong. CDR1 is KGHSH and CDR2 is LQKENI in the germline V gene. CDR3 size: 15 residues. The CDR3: CASSQGLAGEGEQYF. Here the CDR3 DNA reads TGTGCCAGCTCCCAAGGACTAGCGGGAGAGGGCGAGCAGTACTTC.

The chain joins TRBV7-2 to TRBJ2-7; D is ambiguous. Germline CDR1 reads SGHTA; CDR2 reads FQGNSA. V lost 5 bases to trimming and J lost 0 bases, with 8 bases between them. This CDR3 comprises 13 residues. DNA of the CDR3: TGTGCCAGCAGCCGAGGAAGCTCCTACGAGCAGTACTTC. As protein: CASSRGSSYEQYF.

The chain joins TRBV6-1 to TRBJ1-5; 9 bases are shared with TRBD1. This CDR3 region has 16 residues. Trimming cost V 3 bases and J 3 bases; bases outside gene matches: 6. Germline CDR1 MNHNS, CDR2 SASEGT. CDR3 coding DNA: TGTGCCAGCAGTGAGGGACAGGGCCCCAACAATCAGCCCCAGCATTTT. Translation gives CASSEGQGPNNQPQHF.

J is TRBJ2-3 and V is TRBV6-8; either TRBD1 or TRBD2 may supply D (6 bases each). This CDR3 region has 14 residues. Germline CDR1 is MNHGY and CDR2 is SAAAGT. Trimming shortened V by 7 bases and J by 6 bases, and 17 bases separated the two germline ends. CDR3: CASKGGGIQDTQYF. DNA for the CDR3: TGTGCCAGCAAGGGGGGAGGTATCCAGGATACGCAGTATTTT.

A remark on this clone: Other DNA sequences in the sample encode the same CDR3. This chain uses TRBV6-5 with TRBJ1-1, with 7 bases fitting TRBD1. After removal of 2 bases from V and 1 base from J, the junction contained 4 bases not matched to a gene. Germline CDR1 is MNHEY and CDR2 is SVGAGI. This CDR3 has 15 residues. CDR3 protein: CASSYRGLGNTEAFF. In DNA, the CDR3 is TGTGCCAGCAGTTACAGGGGGCTGGGGAACACTGAAGCTTTCTTT.

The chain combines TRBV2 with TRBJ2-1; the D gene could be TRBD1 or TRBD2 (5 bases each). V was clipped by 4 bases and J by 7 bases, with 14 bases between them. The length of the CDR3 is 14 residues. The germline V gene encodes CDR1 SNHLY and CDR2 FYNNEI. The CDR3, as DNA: TGTGCCAGCAGTGTTCGGGGCATGGGTAATGAGCAGTTCTTC. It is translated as CASSVRGMGNEQFF.

The CDR3 is CASSYLGKRGNTEAFF. The CDR3 DNA reads as TGTGCCAGCAGTTACCTGGGAAAGAGAGGAAACACTGAAGCTTTCTTT. The J gene is TRBJ1-1, the V gene TRBV6-6; unclear D gene. Germline V CDR1 and CDR2: MNHNY, SVGAGI (reference sequence). V was trimmed by 2 bases and J by 2 bases, leaving 15 bases between them. The CDR3 is made up of 16 amino acids.

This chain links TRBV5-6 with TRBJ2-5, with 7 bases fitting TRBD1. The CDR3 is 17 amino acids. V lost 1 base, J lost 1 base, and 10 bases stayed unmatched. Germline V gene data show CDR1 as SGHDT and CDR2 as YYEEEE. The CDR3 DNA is TGTGCCAGCAGCTTGACACCATTATGGACAGGCCAAGAGACCCAGTACTTC. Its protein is CASSLTPLWTGQETQYF.

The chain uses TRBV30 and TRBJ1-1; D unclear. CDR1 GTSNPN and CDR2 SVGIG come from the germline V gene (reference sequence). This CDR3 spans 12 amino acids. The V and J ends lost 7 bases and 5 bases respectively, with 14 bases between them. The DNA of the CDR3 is TGTGCCTTCACAGTACTTAAGACTGAAGCTTTCTTT. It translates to CAFTVLKTEAFF.

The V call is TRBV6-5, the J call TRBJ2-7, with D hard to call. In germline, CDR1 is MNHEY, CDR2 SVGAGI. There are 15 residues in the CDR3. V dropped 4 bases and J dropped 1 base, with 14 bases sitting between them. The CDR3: CASSCSTGRSYEQYF. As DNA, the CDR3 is TGTGCCAGCAGTTGCTCGACGGGCCGTTCCTACGAGCAGTACTTC.

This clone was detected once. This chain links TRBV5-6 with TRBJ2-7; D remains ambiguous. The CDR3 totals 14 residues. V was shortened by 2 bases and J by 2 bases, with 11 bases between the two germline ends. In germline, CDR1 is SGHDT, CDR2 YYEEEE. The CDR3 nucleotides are TGTGCCAGCAGCTTCGAAAGGGTCCCCTACGAGCAGTACTTC. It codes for CASSFERVPYEQYF.

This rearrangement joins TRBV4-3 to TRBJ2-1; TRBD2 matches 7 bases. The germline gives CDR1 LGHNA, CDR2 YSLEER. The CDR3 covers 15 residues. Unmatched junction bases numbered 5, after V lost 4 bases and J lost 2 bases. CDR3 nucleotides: TGCGCCAGCAGCCCGAGCGGGAACACCTACAATGAGCAGTTCTTC. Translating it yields CASSPSGNTYNEQFF.

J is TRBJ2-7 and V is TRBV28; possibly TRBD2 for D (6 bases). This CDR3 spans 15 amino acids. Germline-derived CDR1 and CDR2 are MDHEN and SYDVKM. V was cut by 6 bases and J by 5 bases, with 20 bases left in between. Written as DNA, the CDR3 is TGTGCCAGCAGAGGGGACTGGAGGACCGGAGACGAGCAGTACTTC. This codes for CASRGDWRTGDEQYF. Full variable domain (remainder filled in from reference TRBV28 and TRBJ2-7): DVKVTQSSRYLVKRTGEKVFLECVQDMDHENMFWYRQDPGLGLRLIYFSYDVKMKEKGDIPEGYSVSREKKERFSLILESASTNQTSMYLCASRGDWRTGDEQYFGPGTRLTVT.

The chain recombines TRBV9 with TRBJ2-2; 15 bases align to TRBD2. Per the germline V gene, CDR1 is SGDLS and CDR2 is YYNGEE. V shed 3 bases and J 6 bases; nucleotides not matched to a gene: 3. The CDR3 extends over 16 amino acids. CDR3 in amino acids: CASSAGLAGGAGELFF. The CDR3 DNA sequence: TGTGCCAGCAGCGCGGGACTAGCGGGGGGAGCCGGGGAGCTGTTTTTT.

CDR3 in DNA: TGTGCCACCCAATGGGGACAGGGGTCCTACGAGCAGTACTTC. Translation gives CATQWGQGSYEQYF. The J gene is TRBJ2-7, the V gene TRBV6-1; TRBD1 matches 10 bases. J gave up 1 base and V 10 bases, and 7 bases lay outside the gene matches. Germline assignment: CDR1 MNHNS and CDR2 SASEGT. CDR3 size: 14 residues.

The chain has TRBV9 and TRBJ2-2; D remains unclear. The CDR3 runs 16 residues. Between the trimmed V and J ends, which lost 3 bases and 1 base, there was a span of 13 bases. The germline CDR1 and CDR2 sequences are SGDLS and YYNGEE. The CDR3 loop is CASSALGVGNTGELFF. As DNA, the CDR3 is TGTGCCAGCAGCGCCTTAGGAGTTGGGAACACCGGGGAGCTGTTTTTT.

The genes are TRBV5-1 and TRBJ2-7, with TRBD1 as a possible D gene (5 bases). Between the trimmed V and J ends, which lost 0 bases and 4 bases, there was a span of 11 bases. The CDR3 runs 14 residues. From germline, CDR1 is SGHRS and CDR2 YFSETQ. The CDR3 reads CASSLEGFVYEQYF. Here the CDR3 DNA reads TGCGCCAGCAGCTTGGAGGGGTTCGTGTACGAGCAGTACTTC. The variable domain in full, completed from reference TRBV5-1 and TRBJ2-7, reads KAGVTQTPRYLIKTRGQQVTLSCSPISGHRSVSWYQQTPGQGLQFLFEYFSETQRNKGNFPGRFSGRQFSNSRSEMNVSTLELGDSALYLCASSLEGFVYEQYFGPGTRLTVT.